Listed below are T cell receptor beta chains from one sample, sequenced in a study of early T cells in non-severe SARS-CoV-2 infection. TCRdb redid the calling of the 5' RACE reads with MiXCR, one entry per CDR3 protein. The top ten clones hold more than 12% of a sample with some 76,000 distinct CDR3 sequences, roughly 15% of them seen once. The sample comprised whole blood. All receptors derive from an adult who was a healthcare worker with PCR-confirmed SARS-CoV-2 infection or an uninfected control (not recorded which). The CDR3 runs from the conserved cysteine through the conserved F or W. D genes are given only for firm matches. Clone size, where shown, is once, few, many, or a class for clones that have expanded.

>many|TRBD1|TRBJ2-5|TRBV27
CASSSRGSGETQYF
TGTGCCAGCAGTTCCAGGGGGTCTGGAGAGACCCAGTACTTC
>NA|NA|TRBJ2-7|TRBV18
CASSPAQGRIHYEQYF
TGTGCCAGCTCACCCGCTCAAGGCAGGATACACTACGAGCAGTACTTC
>many|TRBD2|TRBJ2-3|TRBV18
CASSSGTSGGTTDTQYF
TGTGCCAGCTCATCCGGGACTAGCGGGGGTACGACAGATACGCAGTATTTT
>few|NA|TRBJ2-4|TRBV10-2
CASSIGKKNIQYF
TGCGCCAGCAGTATCGGGAAAAAAAACATTCAGTACTTC
>NA|NA|TRBJ2-2|TRBV13
CASTKRRALEHTGELFF
TGTGCCAGCACCAAGAGACGGGCCCTCGAGCACACCGGGGAGCTGTTTTTT
>NA|NA|TRBJ2-7|TRBV20-1
CSARGGGVYEQYF
TGCAGTGCTAGAGGTGGGGGCGTCTACGAGCAGTACTTC
>many|NA|TRBJ2-7|TRBV3-1
CASSHLQGYEQYF
TGTGCCAGCAGCCATCTACAGGGCTACGAGCAGTACTTC
>NA|NA|TRBJ1-2|TRBV6-5
CASSSSGVRSYTF
TGTGCCAGCAGTTCCTCAGGGGTTAGGAGCTACACCTTC
>NA|NA|TRBJ2-1|TRBV6-1
CASSERSLFF
TGTGCCAGCAGTGAAAGATCCTTGTTCTTC
>many|NA|TRBJ2-7|TRBV6-2/TRBV6-3
CASSSTGRTYEQYF
TGTGCCAGCAGTTCAACAGGACGGACCTACGAGCAGTACTTC
>NA|NA|TRBJ2-2|TRBV9
CASSVDGAGELFF
TGTGCCAGCAGCGTAGATGGCGCCGGGGAGCTGTTTTTT
>NA|NA|TRBJ2-2|TRBV7-2
CASSLVGGTGYTGELFF
TGTGCCAGCAGCTTAGTCGGCGGTACGGGATACACCGGGGAGCTGTTTTTT
>NA|TRBD1|TRBJ2-4|TRBV29-1
CSVEMGRGTYIQYF
TGCAGCGTTGAAATGGGCAGGGGGACCTACATTCAGTACTTC
>NA|NA|TRBJ2-7|TRBV7-9
CASSLALTGADAYEQYF
TGTGCCAGCAGCTTAGCGCTAACGGGAGCGGACGCCTACGAGCAGTACTTC
>NA|NA|TRBJ1-2|TRBV5-5
CASSLEGRSYGYTF
TGTGCCAGTAGCTTGGAAGGGCGCTCCTATGGCTACACCTTC
>NA|TRBD1|TRBJ1-1|TRBV28
CASSLTGPQREAFF
TGTGCCAGCAGCCTGACAGGGCCTCAGCGTGAAGCTTTCTTT
>many|NA|TRBJ2-1|TRBV20-1
CSASIGSVEQFF
TGCAGTGCTAGTATAGGAAGCGTTGAGCAGTTCTTC
>few|NA|TRBJ1-6|TRBV28
CASSRPEPPLHF
TGTGCCAGCAGCCGGCCCGAGCCGCCCCTCCACTTT
>few|NA|TRBJ2-1|TRBV5-1
CASSLGRTTYNEQFF
TGCGCCAGCAGCTTGGGGAGGACTACCTACAATGAGCAGTTCTTC
>many|NA|TRBJ1-2|TRBV29-1
CSVGVNYGYTF
TGCAGCGTTGGCGTTAACTATGGCTACACCTTC
>NA|NA|TRBJ2-7|TRBV10-2
CASPRSGLQQYF
TGCGCCAGCCCCCGGTCGGGTCTGCAGCAGTACTTC
>once|NA|TRBJ1-1|TRBV28
CASSLIFGETTEAFF
TGTGCCAGCAGTTTAATTTTTGGGGAGACCACTGAAGCTTTCTTT
>few|NA|TRBJ2-7|TRBV4-3
CASSRGVAYEQYF
TGCGCCAGCAGCCGTGGGGTTGCCTACGAGCAGTACTTC
>NA|NA|TRBJ2-7|TRBV11-2
CASSLRQIYEQYF
TGTGCCAGCAGCCTGAGACAGATCTACGAGCAGTACTTC
>few|TRBD1|TRBJ2-3|TRBV12-3/TRBV12-4
CASSPGQGWTDTQYF
TGTGCCAGCAGTCCGGGACAGGGTTGGACAGATACGCAGTATTTT
>few|TRBD2|TRBJ2-7|TRBV11-2
CASSLFSSGALYEQYF
TGTGCCAGCAGCTTATTCTCTAGCGGGGCCCTCTACGAGCAGTACTTC
>NA|NA|TRBJ2-7|TRBV10-3
CAIRGAVNYEQYF
TGTGCCATCAGAGGGGCGGTCAACTACGAGCAGTACTTC
>NA|NA|TRBJ1-4|TRBV12-3/TRBV12-4
CASRTPVGKLFF
TGTGCCAGCAGGACTCCCGTGGGGAAACTGTTTTTT
>NA|NA|TRBJ2-7|TRBV7-2
CASSFRGGSYEQYF
TGTGCCAGCAGCTTTCGGGGCGGATCCTACGAGCAGTACTTC
>NA|NA|TRBJ1-1|TRBV7-2
CASSFVLRNTEAFF
TGTGCCAGCAGCTTTGTGCTTAGGAACACTGAAGCTTTCTTT
>few|NA|TRBJ2-2|TRBV11-2
CASSLSRNTGELFF
TGTGCCAGCAGCTTGAGCCGAAACACCGGGGAGCTGTTTTTT
>many|TRBD1|TRBJ2-1|TRBV11-2
CASSLGQGAYNEQFF
TGTGCCAGCAGCTTGGGGCAGGGGGCATACAATGAGCAGTTCTTC
>few|NA|TRBJ1-2|TRBV20-1
CSARESGSYGYTF
TGCAGTGCTAGAGAATCCGGGAGCTATGGCTACACCTTC
>NA|NA|TRBJ1-1|TRBV6-6
CASSYPGENTEAFF
TGTGCCAGCAGTTACCCGGGGGAAAACACTGAAGCTTTCTTT
>few|TRBD2|TRBJ2-1|TRBV5-5
CASSPSSGGLTYNEQFF
TGTGCCAGCAGCCCAAGCAGCGGGGGCCTTACCTACAATGAGCAGTTCTTC
>few|NA|TRBJ1-2|TRBV7-9
CASSLALLYGYTF
TGTGCCAGCAGCTTAGCGCTACTTTATGGCTACACCTTC
>NA|TRBD1|TRBJ2-1|TRBV6-5
CASSADRGRINEQFF
TGTGCCAGCAGTGCGGACAGGGGGCGCATCAATGAGCAGTTCTTC
>many|NA|TRBJ1-2|TRBV5-1
CASSLETEHGYTF
TGCGCCAGCAGCCTCGAGACAGAACATGGCTACACCTTC
>NA|NA|TRBJ2-2|TRBV29-1
CSALKGELFF
TGCAGCGCCCTTAAAGGGGAGCTGTTTTTT
>many|NA|TRBJ1-4|TRBV7-6
CASSLAVGPTNEKLFF
TGTGCCAGCAGCTTAGCAGTTGGGCCAACTAATGAAAAACTGTTTTTT
>many|TRBD1|TRBJ2-2|TRBV3-1
CASRATGTGVGELFF
TGTGCCAGCAGAGCCACCGGGACAGGTGTCGGGGAGCTGTTTTTT
>many|NA|TRBJ1-6|TRBV4-3
CASSHGTLNSPLHF
TGCGCCAGCAGCCACGGGACACTTAATTCACCCCTCCACTTT
>few|TRBD1|TRBJ1-2|TRBV12-3/TRBV12-4
CASRATGGASYGYTF
TGTGCCAGCAGAGCCACAGGGGGCGCTTCCTATGGCTACACCTTC
>NA|TRBD1|TRBJ2-1|TRBV5-6
CASSPGQGRDEQFF
TGTGCCAGCAGCCCGGGACAGGGGAGGGATGAGCAGTTCTTC
>few|NA|TRBJ1-1|TRBV3-1
CASSQVAQILNTEAFF
TGTGCCAGCAGCCAAGTGGCCCAAATCTTGAACACTGAAGCTTTCTTT
>few|NA|TRBJ1-5|TRBV6-2/TRBV6-3
CAGGRVGNQPQHF
TGTGCCGGGGGGAGAGTCGGCAATCAGCCCCAGCATTTT
>once|NA|TRBJ1-4|TRBV2
CASSPIFTTNEKLFF
TGTGCCAGCAGCCCCATTTTCACAACTAATGAAAAACTGTTTTTT
>few|NA|TRBJ1-2|TRBV29-1
CSVEVSNYGYTF
TGCAGCGTTGAAGTATCCAACTATGGCTACACCTTC
>NA|NA|TRBJ1-1|TRBV9
CASSALQVTEAFF
TGTGCCAGCAGCGCCCTACAGGTCACTGAAGCTTTCTTT
>NA|NA|TRBJ2-7|TRBV3-1
CASSQAQSEQYF
TGTGCCAGCAGCCAGGCCCAGTCCGAGCAGTACTTC
>few|NA|TRBJ1-3|TRBV7-6
CASSLSRVNSGNTIYF
TGTGCCAGCAGCTTAAGCAGGGTCAACTCTGGAAACACCATATATTTT
>NA|TRBD1|TRBJ2-3|TRBV19
CASSWRATGGMEDTQYF
TGTGCCAGTAGCTGGCGGGCGACAGGGGGCATGGAAGATACGCAGTATTTT
>NA|NA|TRBJ2-7|TRBV3-1
CASSRSYNSYEQYF
TGTGCCAGCAGCCGGAGTTACAACTCCTACGAGCAGTACTTC
>NA|NA|TRBJ2-5|TRBV29-1
CSVSGTQETQYF
TGCAGCGTTTCTGGGACCCAAGAGACCCAGTACTTC
>NA|NA|TRBJ1-1|TRBV14
CASSQALVGAEAFF
TGTGCCAGCAGCCAAGCCCTAGTAGGGGCTGAAGCTTTCTTT
>NA|NA|TRBJ1-4|TRBV9
CASSVATGQGEKLFF
TGTGCCAGCAGCGTAGCTACGGGGCAGGGAGAAAAACTGTTTTTT
>NA|TRBD1|TRBJ2-5|TRBV2
CASSPQGAPRYETQYF
TGTGCCAGCAGCCCCCAGGGGGCTCCGCGTTATGAGACCCAGTACTTC
>few|TRBD2|TRBJ2-1|TRBV14
CASSQVPGGQFF
TGTGCCAGCAGCCAAGTGCCGGGGGGGCAGTTCTTC
>many|NA|TRBJ1-6|TRBV6-2/TRBV6-3
CASTTGMSSYNSPLHF
TGTGCCAGCACTACAGGGATGAGCTCCTATAATTCACCCCTCCACTTT